These T cell receptor beta chains were read from a single sample in a study of T cell repertoires in cytomegalovirus infection. TCRdb analysed the reads with MiXCR anew, one entry per CDR3 protein. Of under 200,000 distinct CDR3 sequences listed, roughly 9.8% are singletons. Sequenced input: PBMCs. All receptors derive from a human donor in good health (CMV status not recorded). Some clones in this sample may be carry-over from other donors' samples. Both conserved end residues are trimmed from each CDR3. The D gene is left open where the match is weak.

TRBJ1-4	TRBD1	TRBV19	ASGDRGGEKLF
TRBJ1-2	NA	TRBV20-1	SVWPQGSYGYT
TRBJ1-4	TRBD1	TRBV3-1	ASSQGPTGNEKLF
TRBJ1-5	NA	TRBV30	AWSVPQHQPQH
TRBJ2-1	TRBD2	TRBV24-1	ATSDTLKRGGRGNEQF
TRBJ2-3	NA	TRBV19	ASSILSRVGTDTQY
TRBJ1-3	TRBD1	TRBV12-3/TRBV12-4	ASRTPVGQLGGNTIY
TRBJ2-7	TRBD1	TRBV5-1	ASSVQQGFSYEQY
TRBJ1-6	NA	TRBV28	ASSLSRENSPLH
TRBJ2-1	NA	TRBV7-3	ASSFRGNEQF
TRBJ2-3	NA	TRBV7-8	ASSARQGAGTSFPDTQY
TRBJ2-5	NA	TRBV7-3	ASSASGLQQETQY
TRBJ1-4	NA	TRBV28	ASSWDRAKNEKLF
TRBJ2-3	NA	TRBV20-1	SAPAVDTQY
TRBJ2-1	TRBD2	TRBV5-6	ASSLLRELGRNEQF
TRBJ2-1	TRBD1	TRBV7-6	ASSEGQGPEQF
TRBJ2-1	TRBD1	TRBV6-2/TRBV6-3	ASFPGTGKNEQF
TRBJ1-2	NA	TRBV11-2	ASSVRDYGYT
TRBJ2-1	TRBD1	TRBV11-3	ASSNRTGRPYNEQF
TRBJ2-3	NA	TRBV11-2	ASSLGSAGSTDTQY
TRBJ1-3	NA	TRBV7-8	ASSLDAGNTIY
TRBJ2-3	TRBD1	TRBV20-1	SARAMDQGDTDTQY
TRBJ2-3	NA	TRBV2	ASSEALSGGTDTQY
TRBJ2-3	NA	TRBV15	ATSRAGAYTQY
TRBJ2-3	NA	TRBV12-3/TRBV12-4	ASSQASTDTQY
TRBJ2-7	NA	TRBV7-2	ASSLRGTYEQY